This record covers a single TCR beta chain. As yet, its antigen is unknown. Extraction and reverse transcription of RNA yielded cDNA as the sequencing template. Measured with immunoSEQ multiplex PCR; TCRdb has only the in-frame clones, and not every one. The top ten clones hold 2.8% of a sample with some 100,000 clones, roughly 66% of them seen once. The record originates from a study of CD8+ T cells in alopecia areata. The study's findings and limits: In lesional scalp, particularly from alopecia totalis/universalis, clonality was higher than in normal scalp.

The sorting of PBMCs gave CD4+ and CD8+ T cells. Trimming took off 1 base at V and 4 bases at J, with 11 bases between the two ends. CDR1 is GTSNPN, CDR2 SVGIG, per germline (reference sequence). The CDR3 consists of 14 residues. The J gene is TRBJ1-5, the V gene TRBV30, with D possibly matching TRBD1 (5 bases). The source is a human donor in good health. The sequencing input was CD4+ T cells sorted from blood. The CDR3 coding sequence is TGTGCCTGGAGTGCGTTTGGGGGGAATCAGCCCCAGCATTTT. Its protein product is CAWSAFGGNQPQHF.